This T cell receptor (beta chain) was recorded in a study of blood T cell repertoires in COVID-19. As for the study in general: Acute and convalescent COVID-19 specimens originated in the United States, Italy and Spain. T cells, B-cell-depleted T cells, or PBMCs provided the cDNA or gDNA that served as material.

Authors' methods: Reference gene primer amplification in the assay estimated nucleated cell counts. Here immunoSEQ multiplex PCR was the method, and the copy in TCRdb shows in-frame clones only, minus some. V and J calls and clone size are copied from that table; D and trimming were computed from the DNA. The sample holds about 220,000 clones, about 80% seen once. Trimming removed 7 bases from V and 5 bases from J; junction bases left unmatched: 8. The length of the CDR3 is 16 residues. V is TRBV23-1 and J is TRBJ1-6; 10 bases fit TRBD1. TRBV23-1 carries the ORF label, with uncertain function. The sample was peripheral blood. The source of this sequence is a woman aged 55-69 years with acute or convalescent COVID-19. CDR3 in amino acids: CASTQTGQGDNSPLHF. The CDR3 DNA is TGCGCCAGCACCCAAACCGGACAGGGGGATAATTCACCCCTCCACTTT.